These T cell receptor beta chains were read from a single sample in a study of regulatory T cells in long-lasting Graves disease. Via MiXCR, TCRdb re-called the multiplex PCR reads, giving one row per CDR3 protein. The sample lists roughly 410,000 distinct CDR3 sequences, around 16% seen once, with approximately 8% in the top ten. The sample was also linked to a second study, of T cells in Graves' hyperthyroidism and ophthalmopathy.

The sample consisted of peripheral blood mononuclear cells (PBMCs), taken at new diagnosis, from a patient treated with antithyroid drugs. The receptors were sampled from a middle-aged woman with Graves disease. Each CDR3 is given with its conserved first and last residue. D genes are given only for firm matches. Not every row has a clone size; where given, it reads once, few, many or a size class.

TRBV7-3	TRBJ2-2	-	-	CASSLNSGNTGELFF	TGTGCCAGCAGCCTCAACAGCGGGAACACCGGGGAGCTGTTTTTT
TRBV19	TRBJ1-1	many	-	CASSIGSAGITFF	TGTGCCAGTAGTATTGGGTCCGCAGGTATAACTTTCTTT
TRBV12-3/TRBV12-4	TRBJ2-7	many	TRBD2	CASSFGLAVHEQYF	TGTGCCAGCAGTTTTGGACTAGCGGTTCACGAGCAGTACTTC
TRBV12-3/TRBV12-4	TRBJ1-4	many	TRBD1	CASSIGQAGGTNEKLFF	TGTGCCAGCAGTATCGGACAGGCGGGAGGAACTAATGAAAAACTGTTTTTT
TRBV7-9	TRBJ2-1	-	-	CASSLGAGAYEQFF	TGTGCCAGCAGTTTAGGGGCAGGGGCCTATGAGCAGTTCTTC
TRBV19	TRBJ2-2	many	-	CASSKGTPTVSVRGELFF	TGTGCCAGTAGTAAGGGGACTCCAACTGTATCGGTCCGCGGGGAGCTGTTTTTT
TRBV11-3	TRBJ2-5	many	TRBD2	CASSPGLAGIQETQYF	TGTGCCAGCAGCCCAGGACTAGCGGGTATCCAAGAGACCCAGTACTTC
TRBV6-2/TRBV6-3	TRBJ2-7	-	TRBD2	CASSLRLAGYEQYF	TGTGCCAGCAGTTTAAGGCTAGCGGGTTACGAGCAGTACTTC
TRBV19	TRBJ1-3	-	-	CASSMANTIYF	TGTGCCAGTAGTATGGCAAACACCATATATTTT
TRBV12-3/TRBV12-4	TRBJ2-7	-	TRBD1	CASSLAFGTGAYGQYF	TGTGCCAGCAGTTTAGCTTTTGGGACAGGGGCCTACGGGCAGTACTTC
TRBV12-3/TRBV12-4	TRBJ2-3	-	TRBD2	CASSLLLAGATDTQYF	TGTGCCAGCAGTCTACTACTAGCGGGGGCAACAGATACGCAGTATTTT
TRBV29-1	TRBJ2-5	many	TRBD1	CSVGGSGQGETQYF	TGCAGCGTTGGTGGTTCGGGACAGGGAGAGACCCAGTACTTC
TRBV19	TRBJ1-6	few	-	CASSLHLRRQGSYNSPLHF	TGTGCCAGTAGCCTCCATCTAAGGAGGCAGGGCTCCTATAATTCACCCCTCCACTTT
TRBV29-1	TRBJ1-3	-	TRBD1	CSVEDLHRGSGNTIYF	TGCAGCGTTGAAGATCTTCACAGGGGTTCCGGAAACACCATATATTTT
TRBV24-1	TRBJ2-2	few	TRBD2	CATGLAGGNTGELFF	TGTGCCACCGGGCTAGCGGGAGGAAACACCGGGGAGCTGTTTTTT
TRBV6-1	TRBJ2-1	-	-	CASSPDRNYEQFF	TGTGCCAGCAGCCCAGACAGAAACTACGAGCAGTTCTTC
TRBV10-1	TRBJ2-5	few	-	CASKGGQETQYF	TGCGCCAGCAAGGGGGGGCAAGAGACCCAGTACTTC
TRBV30	TRBJ2-1	few	TRBD1	CAWGTEHYYNEQFF	TGTGCCTGGGGGACAGAACATTACTACAATGAGCAGTTCTTC
TRBV11-3	TRBJ2-1	many	-	CASSFPDSLNNEQFF	TGTGCCAGCAGCTTTCCCGATTCCCTAAACAATGAGCAGTTCTTC
TRBV2	TRBJ1-1	many	-	CASSDPQGISTEAFF	TGTGCCAGCAGTGATCCTCAGGGTATAAGCACTGAAGCTTTCTTT